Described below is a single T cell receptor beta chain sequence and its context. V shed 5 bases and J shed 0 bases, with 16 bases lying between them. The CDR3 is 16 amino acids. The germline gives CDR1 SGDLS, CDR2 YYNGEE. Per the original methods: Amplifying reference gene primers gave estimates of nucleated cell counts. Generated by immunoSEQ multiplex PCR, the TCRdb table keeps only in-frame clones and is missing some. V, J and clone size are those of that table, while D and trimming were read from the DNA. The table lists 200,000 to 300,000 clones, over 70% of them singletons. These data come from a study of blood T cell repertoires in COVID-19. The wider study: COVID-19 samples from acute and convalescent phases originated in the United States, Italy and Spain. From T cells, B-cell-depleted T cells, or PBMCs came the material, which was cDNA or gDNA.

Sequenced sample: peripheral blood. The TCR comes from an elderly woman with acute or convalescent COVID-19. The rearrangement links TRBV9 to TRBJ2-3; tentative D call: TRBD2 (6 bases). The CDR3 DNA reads TGTGCCAGCAGTCCCGGCGGGGTAATTAGCACAGATACGCAGTATTTT. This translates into CASSPGGVISTDTQYF. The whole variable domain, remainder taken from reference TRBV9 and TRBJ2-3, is DSGVTQTPKHLITATGQRVTLRCSPRSGDLSVYWYQQSLDQGLQFLIQYYNGEERAKGNILERFSAQQFPDLHSELNLSSLELGDSALYFCASSPGGVISTDTQYFGPGTRLTVL.